The entry below gives a single T cell receptor beta chain sequence along with its context. The antigen remains unidentified. This sample is part of a study of T cell responses to AZD1222 COVID-19 vaccine. Study findings and constraints: In a largely white British group with more females than males, clonal diversity was possibly underestimated.

The length of the CDR3 is 13 residues. Germline CDR1 is SGHKS and CDR2 is YYEKEE (reference sequence). Deletions cut 1 base from V and 2 bases from J, with 7 bases between. This table comes from immunoSEQ multiplex PCR, and its TCRdb copy is limited to in-frame clones, with some not included. The sample lists more than 85,000 clones, about 72% occurring once. This chain joins TRBV5-5 and TRBJ2-7, with unresolved D. The receptor comes from an adult in good health. Sequencing used peripheral blood, obtained on day 0 of AZD1222 vaccination. The CDR3 protein is CASSLSLPYEQYF. DNA of the CDR3: TGTGCCAGCAGCTTGAGTCTTCCCTACGAGCAGTACTTC.